Below, 24 T cell receptor beta chains from the same sample are listed, as sequenced in a study of cytomegalovirus exposure and HLA in healthy donors. With 60 Vbeta and 13 Jbeta primers, the PCR was carried out. Sequencing used immunoSEQ multiplex PCR; TCRdb keeps in-frame clones, though not all of them. The sample lists roughly 120,000 clones; 65% to 85% were seen once. Specimen: PBMCs. Source of these receptors: a man over 45 in good health and CMV-seronegative.

The CDR3 region has the DNA TGTGCCAGCAGCCCCTCGGGGGTAACTGAAGCTTTCTTT. Its protein is CASSPSGVTEAFF. The rearrangement uses TRBV9 and TRBJ1-1; tentative D call: TRBD1 (5 bases). This CDR3 is 13 amino acids long. Germline CDR1 and CDR2: SGDLS and YYNGEE. V dropped 4 bases and J dropped 5 bases, with 12 bases sitting between them.

The chain uses TRBV7-6 and TRBJ2-7; TRBD1 matches 8 bases. The trim removed 2 bases at V and 4 bases at J, leaving 4 bases unmatched. The CDR3 is made up of 14 amino acids. Germline V gene data show CDR1 as SGHVS and CDR2 as FNYEAQ. CDR3 DNA sequence: TGTGCCAGCAGCTTAATAAGGACAGGGTACGAGCAGTACTTC. This translates into CASSLIRTGYEQYF.

This clone was observed a few times. V and J are TRBV7-8 and TRBJ1-2; TRBD1 agrees at 8 bases. V lost 5 bases and J lost 4; bases outside the gene matches: 3. In germline, CDR1 is SGHVS, CDR2 FQNEAQ. The length of the CDR3 is 13 residues. In DNA form, the CDR3 reads TGTGCCAGCAGCCCAGGGGGCGTCTATGGCTACACCTTC. Protein: CASSPGGVYGYTF.

The rearrangement joins TRBV9 to TRBJ2-7, with 10 bases identical to TRBD2. Trimming cost V 3 bases and J 4 bases; bases outside gene matches: 4. The CDR3 is 14 amino acids. Per the germline V gene, CDR1 is SGDLS and CDR2 is YYNGEE. As DNA, the CDR3 is TGTGCCAGCAGCGCTAGCGGGAGCCCGTACGAGCAGTACTTC. Translated: CASSASGSPYEQYF.

Here the CDR3 DNA reads TGCGCCAGCAGCTTGGGTATAGCGGGAGTATTTTACGAGCAGTACTTC. Its translation: CASSLGIAGVFYEQYF. The chain combines TRBV5-1 with TRBJ2-7; TRBD2 matches 9 bases. The CDR3 is 16 residues long. Germline V gene lookup returns CDR1 SGHRS and CDR2 YFSETQ. Trimming cost V 0 bases and J 4 bases; bases outside gene matches: 8.

The CDR3 nucleotides are TGTGCCAGCGGGGACAGAGGGAACGAGCAGTACTTC. Its translation is CASGDRGNEQYF. The chain couples TRBV27 to TRBJ2-7; 7 bases agree with TRBD1. With V trimmed by 8 bases and J by 5 bases, 6 bases remained unmatched. The germline CDR1 and CDR2 sequences are MNHEY and SMNVEV (reference sequence). The CDR3 totals 12 residues.

CDR3: CASSQDPAGLGGYTF. The CDR3 region has the DNA TGTGCCAGCAGCCAAGATCCGGCAGGGTTAGGAGGCTACACCTTC. The V call is TRBV4-2, the J call TRBJ1-2, with D maybe TRBD1 (5 bases). The V end lost 0 bases, the J end lost 8 bases, and 16 bases lay between the germline ends. The CDR3 totals 15 residues. Germline-derived CDR1 and CDR2 are LGHNA and YNFKEQ.

This chain links TRBV7-9 with TRBJ1-1; 8 bases fit TRBD1. The V segment lost 5 bases and the J segment 2 bases; nucleotides outside the gene matches: 7. The V gene's germline CDR1 is SEHNR and CDR2 FQNEAQ (reference sequence). The CDR3 is 15 amino acids. CDR3 coding DNA: TGTGCCAGCAGCGACGACAGGGGAGGCAACACTGAAGCTTTCTTT. Its protein product is CASSDDRGGNTEAFF.

This clone has only a few counts. The J gene is TRBJ1-3, the V gene TRBV29-1, with TRBD1 matching over 10 bases. Germline V CDR1 and CDR2: SQVTM, ANQGSEA. The CDR3 has 14 amino acids. J lost 0 bases, V lost 7 bases, and 3 bases had no gene match. The CDR3 coding sequence is TGCAGCGGTAGGACAGGGGGCTCTGGAAACACCATATATTTT. This gives the protein CSGRTGGSGNTIYF.

A single count supports this clone. The junction departs from germline at one end; a sequencing error may be responsible. This chain connects TRBV7-9 to TRBJ2-3; D is possibly TRBD1 (6 bases). This CDR3 spans 12 amino acids. Germline V CDR1 and CDR2: SEHNR, FQNEAQ (reference sequence). CDR3 residues: CSSNKGVDTQYF. In DNA form, the CDR3 reads TGTTCCAGCAACAAGGGGGTGGATACGCAGTATTTT. Full variable domain (missing parts from reference TRBV7-9 and TRBJ2-3): DTGVSQNPRHKITKRGQNVTFRCDPISEHNRLYWYRQTLGQGPEFLTYFQNEAQLEKSRLLSDRFSAERPKGSFSTLEIQRTEQGDSAMYLCSSNKGVDTQYFGPGTRLTVL.

The chain uses TRBV28 and TRBJ2-5; D ambiguous. V was shortened by 4 bases and J by 4 bases, with 4 bases between the two germline ends. Germline lookup yields CDR1 MDHEN and CDR2 SYDVKM. The CDR3 sequence is 11 residues long. The CDR3 nucleotides are TGTGCCAGCAGTTCTCTAGAGACCCAGTACTTC. Translating it yields CASSSLETQYF.

The chain links TRBV2 to TRBJ1-1; TRBD1 is a possible D gene (5 bases). Germline loops: CDR1 SNHLY, CDR2 FYNNEI. The CDR3 extends over 14 amino acids. V lost 4 bases and J lost 2, with 11 bases in between. The CDR3 DNA sequence: TGTGCCAGCAGTGCGGGGGACTACAACACTGAAGCTTTCTTT. This encodes CASSAGDYNTEAFF. The whole variable domain, filled in from reference TRBV2 and TRBJ1-1, reads EPEVTQTPSHQVTQMGQEVILRCVPISNHLYFYWYRQILGQKVEFLVSFYNNEISEKSEIFDDQFSVERPDGSNFTLKIRSTKLEDSAMYFCASSAGDYNTEAFFGQGTRLTVV.

The chain joins TRBV7-8 to TRBJ1-1, with D unresolved. CDR1 and CDR2 (germline): SGHVS, FQNEAQ. V lost 5 bases to trimming and J lost 8 bases, with 18 bases between them. The CDR3 contains 14 residues. CDR3 in DNA: TGTGCCAGCAGCCCGCGTCTCAATAGGAGGGAAGCTTTCTTT. Translation gives CASSPRLNRREAFF.

The chain couples TRBV7-8 to TRBJ1-3; D remains ambiguous. Germline V lookup: CDR1 SGHVS, CDR2 FQNEAQ. The V end was cut by 0 bases, the J end by 4 bases, with 13 bases between. The CDR3 sequence is 16 residues long. The CDR3 region has the DNA TGTGCCAGCAGCTTAGCGGTACCGGGGAGCGGAAACACCATATATTTT. Protein sequence: CASSLAVPGSGNTIYF.

The chain carries TRBV18 and TRBJ2-7; 7 nucleotides match TRBD2. The CDR3 spans 14 residues. Germline loops: CDR1 KGHSH, CDR2 LQKENI. J was trimmed by 3 bases and V by 5 bases; bases with no gene match: 7. CDR3 bases: TGTGCCAGCTCATCGCTAGCGGTCAACTACGAGCAGTACTTC. It codes for CASSSLAVNYEQYF. Filled out from reference TRBV18 and TRBJ2-7, the complete variable domain reads NAGVMQNPRHLVRRRGQEARLRCSPMKGHSHVYWYRQLPEEGLKFMVYLQKENIIDESGMPKERFSAEFPKEGPSILRIQQVVRGDSAAYFCASSSLAVNYEQYFGPGTRLTVT.

The chain employs TRBV9 and TRBJ2-1; 10 bases map to TRBD2. Losses at the gene ends were 0 bases for V and 12 bases for J; bases not matched to a gene: 9. The CDR3 is 15 residues long. From germline, CDR1 is SGDLS and CDR2 YYNGEE. CDR3 bases: TGTGCCAGCAGCGTAGATCCAGCGGGAGGGTATGGGCAGTTCTTC. Translated, it gives CASSVDPAGGYGQFF.

This clone came up once. This chain links TRBV19 with TRBJ2-2, with 9 bases fitting TRBD2. V was clipped by 3 bases and J by 2 bases; unmatched bases: 7. The germline V gene encodes CDR1 LNHDA and CDR2 SQIVND (reference sequence). This CDR3 contains 17 residues. The CDR3 loop reads CASSIILAGFNTGELFF. The CDR3 bases are TGTGCCAGTAGTATCATCCTAGCGGGATTCAACACCGGGGAGCTGTTTTTT.

V usage is TRBV19 and J usage is TRBJ2-7, with 11 nucleotides matching TRBD1. This CDR3 region has 16 residues. Germline CDR1 reads LNHDA; CDR2 reads SQIVND (reference sequence). V was clipped by 5 bases and J by 1 base; unmatched bases: 7. In nucleotides, the CDR3 is TGTGCCAGTAGTGGGAGAGGGACAGGGGGATCCTACGAGCAGTACTTC. Its translation: CASSGRGTGGSYEQYF.

This clone was seen only a few times. The rearrangement uses TRBV4-2 and TRBJ1-2, with TRBD1 matching over 8 bases. V gave up 0 bases and J gave up 8 bases; unmatched junction bases: 8. CDR1 and CDR2 (germline): LGHNA, YNFKEQ. The CDR3 loop spans 15 amino acids. The CDR3 nucleotides read TGTGCCAGCAGCCAAGATTGGCAGGGGGCGCGGGGCTACACCTTC. It yields the protein CASSQDWQGARGYTF.

The chain has TRBV30 and TRBJ1-5; D unresolved. The CDR3 has 13 amino acids. The V end was cut by 1 base, the J end by 4 bases, with 8 bases between. The germline V gene has CDR1 GTSNPN and CDR2 SVGIG (reference sequence). The CDR3: CAWSGGSNQPQHF. The CDR3 region has the DNA TGTGCCTGGAGTGGCGGATCTAATCAGCCCCAGCATTTT.

The chain employs TRBV5-6 and TRBJ2-7, with D tentatively TRBD2 (6 bases). The germline V and J ends were trimmed by 6 bases and 0 bases, with 16 bases remaining between them. CDR1 SGHDT and CDR2 YYEEEE come from the germline V gene. The CDR3 sequence is 15 residues long. CDR3 region: CASTSTEGHSYEQYF. CDR3 coding DNA: TGTGCCAGCACCTCGACGGAGGGGCACTCCTACGAGCAGTACTTC. The complete variable domain, with remaining parts taken from reference TRBV5-6 and TRBJ2-7, reads DAGVTQSPTHLIKTRGQQVTLRCSPKSGHDTVSWYQQALGQGPQFIFQYYEEEERQRGNFPDRFSGHQFPNYSSELNVNALLLGDSALYLCASTSTEGHSYEQYFGPGTRLTVT.

The rearrangement links TRBV7-9 to TRBJ2-5; no clear D. Trimming cost V 5 bases and J 9 bases, with 10 bases left between them. Germline-derived CDR1 and CDR2 are SEHNR and FQNEAQ (reference sequence). There are 11 residues in the CDR3. CDR3 loop: CASSPFEAQYF. In DNA form, the CDR3 reads TGTGCCAGCAGCCCCTTTGAGGCCCAGTACTTC.

The rearrangement links TRBV4-2 to TRBJ1-5; D might be TRBD1 (6 bases). The CDR3 consists of 19 residues. V dropped 6 bases and J dropped 0 bases, with 24 bases sitting between them. The germline V gene has CDR1 LGHNA and CDR2 YNFKEQ. The CDR3 sequence is CASRTWGGGQKSSNQPQHF. CDR3 sequence (DNA): TGTGCCAGCAGAACTTGGGGCGGGGGGCAAAAGAGTAGCAATCAGCCCCAGCATTTT.

In regard to this clone: At one end the junction does not follow the germline gene, possibly because of a read error. The chain recombines TRBV5-1 with TRBJ2-2; 7 bases match TRBD1. Per the germline V gene, CDR1 is SGHRS and CDR2 is YFSETQ. The CDR3 is 15 residues long. The CDR3 protein is CSSWANRGYTGELFF. CDR3 DNA: TGCTCCAGCTGGGCCAACAGGGGATACACCGGGGAGCTGTTTTTT.